Presented here are 15 T cell receptor beta chains from one specimen sequenced in a study of metastatic and nonmetastatic thyroid tumors. From the PCR reads, TCRdb re-called clones with MiXCR. The sample lists about 59,000 clones, roughly 17% seen once, with roughly a tenth in the top ten. Thyroid surgery was performed in patients who had received no treatment beforehand. Sample: blood. These receptors all stem from a male donor with papillary thyroid cancer or a benign thyroid nodule (not recorded which). Some clones in this sample may be carry-over from other donors' samples.

This clone was detected ten times or more. This sequence joins TRBV3-1 and TRBJ2-7; 10 nucleotides agree with TRBD2. Germline values: CDR1 LGHDT, CDR2 YNNKEL (reference sequence). The V segment lost 1 base and the J segment 2 bases; nucleotides outside the gene matches: 5. The CDR3 has 16 residues. The CDR3 spells CASSQGSGGPAYEQYF. In DNA, the CDR3 is TGTGCCAGCAGCCAAGGTAGCGGGGGGCCCGCCTACGAGCAGTACTTC.

There are a few counts of this clone. A read error may explain this, as a much larger clone is one base away. DNA of the CDR3: TGTGCCAGCATCCAGAGCCTTTCGGGGGGACGGGGTGAAGCTTTCTTT. This codes for CASIQSLSGGRGEAFF. This chain connects TRBV12-3 or TRBV12-4 to TRBJ1-1; D perhaps matches TRBD1 (5 bases). The CDR3 is 16 amino acids. Trimming removed 7 bases at V and 7 bases at J, with 25 bases between.

With regard to this clone: A read error may be the cause here, since a much bigger clone is one base away. The rearrangement links TRBV9 to TRBJ2-3; TRBD2 matches 8 bases. V shed 0 bases, J shed 5 bases, and the junction held 14 bases outside the gene matches. The CDR3 has 18 residues. The germline CDR1 and CDR2 sequences are SGDLS and YYNGEE. DNA of the CDR3: TGTGCCAGCAGCGTAGCGGGAGGGCCTGCCTTTGGGAAAGATACGCAGTATTTT. Its protein is CASSVAGGPAFGKDTQYF. The whole variable domain, filled in from reference TRBV9 and TRBJ2-3, reads DSGVTQTPKHLITATGQRVTLRCSPRSGDLSVYWYQQSLDQGLQFLIQYYNGEERAKGNILERFSAQQFPDLHSELNLSSLELGDSALYFCASSVAGGPAFGKDTQYFGPGTRLTVL.

As concerns this clone: This may come from a read error, since a much larger clone is one base off. The chain links TRBV5-1 to TRBJ2-5, with D unclear. CDR3 length: 17 residues. Germline CDR1 and CDR2: SGHRS and YFSETQ. The ends were cut back, 2 bases at V and 1 base at J, with 18 bases in the middle. CDR3 residues: CASSFPRSGRTQETQYF. CDR3 nucleotide sequence: TGCGCCAGCAGCTTCCCCCGGTCGGGTAGGACCCAAGAGACCCAGTACTTC.

This clone was detected many times. The rearrangement uses TRBV19 and TRBJ1-5, with a tentative D call TRBD1 (6 bases). Trimming pared 6 bases from V and 6 bases from J, leaving 15 bases between. Germline CDR1 reads LNHDA; CDR2 reads SQIVND (reference sequence). There are 14 residues in the CDR3. CDR3 DNA sequence: TGTGCCAGTAGGCCCGCGGGGGGGGCTCAGCCCCAGCATTTT. Translation: CASRPAGGAQPQHF.

This clone came up many times. The gene calls are TRBV5-1 and TRBJ2-3; 9 nucleotides line up with TRBD2. Germline assignment: CDR1 SGHRS and CDR2 YFSETQ. With V trimmed by 6 bases and J by 4 bases, 9 bases remained unmatched. CDR3 length: 15 residues. The CDR3 DNA reads as TGCGCCAGCAAGATGAGCGGGGGGCCCCCAGATACGCAGTATTTT. Translated: CASKMSGGPPDTQYF.

This clone was seen many times. This chain links TRBV9 with TRBJ2-1, with TRBD2 identical over 10 bases. This CDR3 contains 14 residues. CDR1 is SGDLS and CDR2 is YYNGEE in the germline V gene. V gave up 3 bases and J gave up 8 bases; unmatched junction bases: 5. For the CDR3, the DNA is TGTGCCAGCAGCGAAGCGGGAGGGGATTATGAGCAGTTCTTC. Residues: CASSEAGGDYEQFF.

This clone was recorded many times. The gene calls are TRBV4-3 and TRBJ2-1, with D tentatively TRBD1 (5 bases). V was trimmed by 0 bases and J by 4 bases, leaving 7 bases between them. Germline values: CDR1 LGHNA, CDR2 YSLEER. This CDR3 spans 14 amino acids. Here the CDR3 DNA reads TGCGCCAGCAGCCAAGATGCAGGGTACAATGAGCAGTTCTTC. Amino acids: CASSQDAGYNEQFF.

In the case of this clone: This may be a read error: a much more frequent sequence differs by one nucleotide. J is TRBJ2-5 and V is TRBV7-2, with TRBD1 as a possible D gene (6 bases). The CDR3 loop spans 13 amino acids. The germline gives CDR1 SGHTA, CDR2 FQGNSA. CDR3 coding DNA: TGTGCCAGCAGCGTACAGGGTCAAGAGACCAAGTACTTC. This encodes CASSVQGQETKYF.

This clone was seen at least ten times. The chain couples TRBV7-9 to TRBJ1-6; 9 bases line up with TRBD1. This CDR3 contains 15 residues. V lost 0 bases to trimming and J lost 10 bases; unmatched junction nucleotides: 4. Germline CDR1 is SEHNR and CDR2 is FQNEAQ (reference sequence). The CDR3 sequence is CASSLAGTGWSPLHF. Here the CDR3 DNA reads TGTGCCAGCAGCTTAGCGGGGACAGGGTGGTCACCCCTCCACTTT. Based on the CDR3 plus reference TRBV7-9 and TRBJ1-6, the full variable domain is DTGVSQNPRHKITKRGQNVTFRCDPISEHNRLYWYRQTLGQGPEFLTYFQNEAQLEKSRLLSDRFSAERPKGSFSTLEIQRTEQGDSAMYLCASSLAGTGWSPLHFGNGTRLTVT.

This clone was counted at least ten times. V is TRBV29-1 and J is TRBJ1-2; D remains unclear. This CDR3 has 12 amino acids. Trimming removed 6 bases from V and 8 bases from J, with 16 bases in between. Per the germline V gene, CDR1 is SQVTM and CDR2 is ANQGSEA. In DNA form, the CDR3 reads TGCAGCGTAGGAGGGCGGCGAGGGGGCTACACCTTC. It is translated as CSVGGRRGGYTF. The variable domain in full, with the rest retrieved from reference TRBV29-1 and TRBJ1-2, is SAVISQKPSRDICQRGTSLTIQCQVDSQVTMMFWYRQQPGQSLTLIATANQGSEATYESGFVIDKFPISRPNLTFSTLTVSNMSPEDSSIYLCSVGGRRGGYTFGSGTRLTVV.

This clone showed up just once. The chain employs TRBV14 and TRBJ1-2, with a weak D call TRBD1 (5 bases). This CDR3 has 16 amino acids. CDR1 is SGHDN and CDR2 is FVKESK in the germline V gene. V lost 4 bases and J lost 2, with 17 bases in between. The CDR3, as DNA: TGTGCCAGCAGCCCCTTAGGGCCAGGGACCAACTATGGCTACACCTTC. This gives the protein CASSPLGPGTNYGYTF.

This clone was seen at least ten times. This rearrangement joins TRBV5-1 to TRBJ2-7, with 7 nucleotides matching TRBD1. After removal of 1 base from V and 2 bases from J, the junction contained 6 bases not matched to a gene. Germline CDR1 is SGHRS and CDR2 is YFSETQ. The CDR3 consists of 15 residues. DNA for the CDR3: TGCGCCAGCAGCTTGTCACCCGGGACAGCCTACGAGCAGTACTTC. Translation gives CASSLSPGTAYEQYF.

The chain has TRBV7-9 and TRBJ2-2; D unclear. Trimming stripped 1 base from V and 7 bases from J, with 13 bases between. From germline, CDR1 is SEHNR and CDR2 FQNEAQ (reference sequence). The CDR3 is 15 residues long. DNA of the CDR3: TGTGCCAGCAGCTTAGACGGGTCCACCAACGGGGAGCTGTTTTTT. Protein product: CASSLDGSTNGELFF.

The chain carries TRBV27 and TRBJ2-7; 8 bases are a match to TRBD2. Trimming at V came to 5 bases and at J to 2 bases, leaving 11 bases not matched to a gene. This CDR3 contains 16 residues. CDR1 MNHEY and CDR2 SMNVEV come from the germline V gene (reference sequence). CDR3 sequence: CASSPNPSGLPYEQYF. CDR3 DNA sequence: TGTGCCAGCAGTCCGAACCCTAGCGGGTTACCCTACGAGCAGTACTTC.